Listed below are T cell receptor beta chains from one sample, sequenced in a study of cytomegalovirus exposure and HLA in healthy donors. The method was immunoSEQ multiplex PCR; TCRdb's version includes in-frame clones alone and lacks a portion of them. This table has approximately 140,000 clones, 60% to 80% appearing once. Sequenced: PBMCs. The receptors were gathered from a female donor in good health and CMV-seronegative. CDR3s include the opening cysteine and the closing phenylalanine or tryptophan. D genes are given only for firm matches. Size is omitted from some rows. Given values are once, few, many or a class for expanded clones.

D gene	V gene	J gene	clone size	CDR3 length	CDR3 DNA	CDR3 protein
TRBD1	TRBV2	TRBJ2-7	-	15	TGTGCCAGCTCTGAAGGGACAGCTCGCTCCTACGAGCAGTACTTC	CASSEGTARSYEQYF
-	TRBV5-6	TRBJ2-7	few	13	TGTGCCAGCAGCTTGGGTGTTATGGCAGAGCAGTACTTC	CASSLGVMAEQYF
TRBD1	TRBV19	TRBJ1-1	once	16	TGTGCCAGTACCGCGACTTTTCAGGGGGCGAGCACTGAAGCTTTCTTT	CASTATFQGASTEAFF
-	TRBV5-4	TRBJ2-5	-	15	TGTGCCAGCAGCTGGAAGCGACAGAACCAAGAGACCCAGTACTTC	CASSWKRQNQETQYF
-	TRBV9	TRBJ2-3	-	15	TGTGCCAGCAGCGTAGATCTTCGGGGGACAGATACGCAGTATTTT	CASSVDLRGTDTQYF
-	TRBV29-1	TRBJ1-2	-	13	TGCAGCGTTGACAGCGCCTTTAACTATGGCTACACCTTC	CSVDSAFNYGYTF
TRBD2	TRBV9	TRBJ2-5	once	16	TGTGCCAGCAGCGCGGGGGGGGCTGTACAAAAAGAGACCCAGTACTTC	CASSAGGAVQKETQYF
-	TRBV5-6	TRBJ2-5	-	13	TGTGCCAGCAGCGACACAGGCATAGAGGCCCAGTACTTC	CASSDTGIEAQYF
TRBD2	TRBV11-3	TRBJ2-7	-	13	TGTGCCAGCAGCTTAAGTTCTAGCGGCGAGCAGTACTTC	CASSLSSSGEQYF
TRBD1	TRBV10-1	TRBJ2-1	-	18	TGCGCCAGCAGTGAGTCGAAGGTTGGGACAGGGCACTACAATGAGCAGTTCTTC	CASSESKVGTGHYNEQFF
-	TRBV10-3	TRBJ1-4	-	15	TGTGCCATCAGTGAGGGGGGGGCGCCTAATGAAAAACTGTTTTTT	CAISEGGAPNEKLFF
TRBD2	TRBV2	TRBJ2-3	once	15	TGTGCCAGCAGCCCTAGCGGGGGTCGTACAGATACGCAGTATTTT	CASSPSGGRTDTQYF
TRBD1	TRBV5-6	TRBJ1-1	-	15	TGTGCCAGCAGAGGACAGGGGGCACCTTTTTTCAGCCCTTTCTTT	CASRGQGAPFFSPFF
-	TRBV7-2	TRBJ1-2	-	16	TGTGCCAGCAGCTTAGATGGGGTCCGGGGGAACTATGGCTACACCTTC	CASSLDGVRGNYGYTF
TRBD2	TRBV27	TRBJ2-1	-	16	TGTGCCAGCAGTCCCTCTTGGGGGGAGGGCGTCAATGAGCAGTTCTTC	CASSPSWGEGVNEQFF
-	TRBV4-2	TRBJ2-5	-	16	TGTGCCAGCAGCCAAGATCCGCAGGGGCTGGGGGAGACCCAGTACTTC	CASSQDPQGLGETQYF
TRBD1	TRBV7-9	TRBJ1-2	-	17	TGTGCCAGCAGCTTTACACTTCCGGGACAGGGGGGTTATGGCTACACCTTC	CASSFTLPGQGGYGYTF
-	TRBV5-4	TRBJ2-7	-	13	TGTGCCAGCAGCCCGCCTAATTCCTACGAGCAGTACTTC	CASSPPNSYEQYF
-	TRBV6-5	TRBJ1-2	-	12	TGTGCCAGCGGAGCACCACTCTATGGCTACACCTTC	CASGAPLYGYTF
TRBD1	TRBV19	TRBJ2-3	-	16	TGTGCCAGTAGTATATTAGGACAGGGCCGAACAGATACGCAGTATTTT	CASSILGQGRTDTQYF
TRBD1	TRBV14	TRBJ2-7	-	15	TGTGCCAGCAGCGAAAGGACAGGGGGCTCAGGCGAGCAGTACTTC	CASSERTGGSGEQYF
TRBD1	TRBV6-4	TRBJ1-1	-	14	TGTGCCAGCAGGGACACAGACAGGGCCACTGAAGCTTTCTTT	CASRDTDRATEAFF
-	TRBV25-1	TRBJ1-4	once	17	TGTGCCAGCAGTGGGAAACTCCGGGGGGGGGTCCGCGAAAAACTGTTTTTT	CASSGKLRGGVREKLFF
TRBD1	TRBV28	TRBJ1-2	-	16	TGTGCCAGCAGTTTATCTGGGACAGGGCATAATTATGGCTACACCTTC	CASSLSGTGHNYGYTF
-	TRBV5-8	TRBJ1-4	few	17	TGTGCCAGCAGCTTGAAGGCAGGGAGGGCTTGGAGTGAAAAACTGTTTTTT	CASSLKAGRAWSEKLFF
TRBD1	TRBV10-3	TRBJ2-5	-	14	TGTGCCATCAGACGGACAGGGGGTATGGAGACCCAGTACTTC	CAIRRTGGMETQYF
TRBD1	TRBV5-1	TRBJ2-2	-	17	TGCGCCAGCAGCCTGCTTGGGACAGGGCTGCACCCCGGGGAGCTGTTTTTT	CASSLLGTGLHPGELFF
-	TRBV5-6	TRBJ1-5	-	14	TGTGCCAGCAGCGGAGGGTCCAGCAATCAGCCCCAGCATTTT	CASSGGSSNQPQHF
-	TRBV28	TRBJ1-1	few	15	TGTGCCAGCAGTTTCGCGACGGGGGGGAGCACTGAAGCTTTCTTT	CASSFATGGSTEAFF
-	TRBV12-5	TRBJ2-7	-	17	TGTGCTAGTGGTTTACAGGACAGACCGGCCGGTTCCTACGAGCAGTACTTC	CASGLQDRPAGSYEQYF
TRBD1	TRBV25-1	TRBJ1-2	-	15	TGTGCCACCTGGGGACAGGGGACACTTAACTATGGCTACACCTTC	CATWGQGTLNYGYTF
-	TRBV5-4	TRBJ1-1	-	13	TGTGCCAGCAGCTTGGGGGGGGACACTGAAGCTTTCTTT	CASSLGGDTEAFF
-	TRBV5-3	TRBJ1-4	few	15	TGTGCCAGAAGCCCCGTAGTCAGGGGTAATGAAAAACTGTTTTTT	CARSPVVRGNEKLFF
TRBD1	TRBV6-6	TRBJ2-2	few	16	TGTGCCAGCAGCGGACCGGGACAGAAAAACACCGGGGAGCTGTTTTTT	CASSGPGQKNTGELFF
TRBD2	TRBV5-4	TRBJ2-3	-	15	TGTGCCAGCAGCTTGGGTGCGGGAGTCCCAGATACGCAGTATTTT	CASSLGAGVPDTQYF
-	TRBV6-5	TRBJ2-7	few	14	TGTGCCAGCAATCGAGCGGGCCTCTCCTACGAGCAGTACTTC	CASNRAGLSYEQYF
-	TRBV30	TRBJ1-2	-	14	TGTGCCTGGAGTGTAAACAGGGCGGGCTATGGCTACACCTTC	CAWSVNRAGYGYTF
TRBD1	TRBV7-9	TRBJ2-7	-	16	TGTTCCAGCAGCTTGGGGAGGACAGGGAGGTCCTACGAGCAGTACTTC	CSSSLGRTGRSYEQYF
TRBD2	TRBV7-9	TRBJ2-4	-	17	TGTGCCAGCAGCTTAGATCGGGCGGGAGAGAGCAAAAACATTCAGTACTTC	CASSLDRAGESKNIQYF
TRBD1	TRBV27	TRBJ1-2	-	16	TGTGCCAGCAACCCGCTCGGGACAGGGGGCTGGTATGGCTACACCTTC	CASNPLGTGGWYGYTF
-	TRBV5-1	TRBJ2-2	-	14	TGCGCCAGCAGCTTACAGGTGAACACCGGGGAGCTGTTTTTT	CASSLQVNTGELFF
-	TRBV7-3	TRBJ1-2	-	13	TGTGCCAGCAGCTTAGGCGGTTTACGTGGCTACACCTTC	CASSLGGLRGYTF
-	TRBV27	TRBJ1-1	-	14	TGTGCCAGCAGCTCTACAGTTCTGGGCACTGAAGCTTTCTTT	CASSSTVLGTEAFF
-	TRBV7-9	TRBJ1-2	-	17	TGTTCCAGCAGCTTATTAATCGATCGAGGTGGAAACTATGGCTACACCTTC	CSSSLLIDRGGNYGYTF
TRBD1	TRBV7-9	TRBJ1-1	-	15	TGTGCCAGCAGCCCCGGGACAGGGCCAAACACTGAAGCTTTCTTT	CASSPGTGPNTEAFF
-	TRBV27	TRBJ2-5	-	14	TGTGCCAGCAGTTTACAGGGGCAAGCGGAGGCCCAGTACTTC	CASSLQGQAEAQYF
-	TRBV5-6	TRBJ1-2	-	16	TGTGCCAGCAGTCACGGGGGGACGTTTACTAACTATGGCTACACCTTC	CASSHGGTFTNYGYTF